This T cell receptor (beta chain) was found in a study of blood T cell repertoires in COVID-19. Study context: Sites in the United States, Italy and Spain provided acute and convalescent COVID-19 samples. Sample material is recorded as cDNA or gDNA derived from T cells, B-cell-depleted T cells, or PBMCs.

CDR1 is SGHTA and CDR2 is FQGNSA in the germline V gene. This CDR3 has 14 residues. Trimming removed 5 bases from V and 4 bases from J, with 14 bases in between. Per the original data handling: The authors estimated nucleated cell counts from reference gene primer amplification. TCRdb's table, derived via immunoSEQ multiplex PCR, lists solely in-frame clones and lacks some. D and trimming were read from the DNA, whereas the V and J calls and clone size are those reported in that table. Of some 50,000 clones in the sample, roughly 83% were seen once. Sequenced input: peripheral blood. This receptor was identified in a man aged 70 or older with acute or convalescent COVID-19. The chain links TRBV7-2 to TRBJ1-1; D is perhaps TRBD1 (6 bases). CDR3 in DNA: TGTGCCAGCAGCCAGGGGCCTGCGAGCACTGAAGCTTTCTTT. As protein: CASSQGPASTEAFF.